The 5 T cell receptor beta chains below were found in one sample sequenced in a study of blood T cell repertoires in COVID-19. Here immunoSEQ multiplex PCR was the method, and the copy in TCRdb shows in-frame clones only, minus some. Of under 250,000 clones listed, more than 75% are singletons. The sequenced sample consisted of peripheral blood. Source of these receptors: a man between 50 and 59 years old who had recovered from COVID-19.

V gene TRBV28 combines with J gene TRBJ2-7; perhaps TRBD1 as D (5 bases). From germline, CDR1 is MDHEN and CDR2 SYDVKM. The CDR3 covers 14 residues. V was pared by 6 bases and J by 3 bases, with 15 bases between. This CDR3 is CASSLNGAVYEQYF. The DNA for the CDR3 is TGTGCCAGCAGCCTTAATGGGGCAGTCTACGAGCAGTACTTC.

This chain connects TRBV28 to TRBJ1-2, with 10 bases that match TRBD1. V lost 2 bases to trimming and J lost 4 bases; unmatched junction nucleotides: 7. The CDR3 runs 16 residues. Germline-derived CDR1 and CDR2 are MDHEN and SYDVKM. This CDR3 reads CASSLIFGTGAYGYTF. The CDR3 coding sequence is TGTGCCAGCAGTTTAATCTTCGGGACAGGGGCCTATGGCTACACCTTC.

CDR3 bases: TGTGCCACCAGCAGAGATCCGGGTTCGATTGCTGGAAACACCATATATTTT. Amino acid sequence: CATSRDPGSIAGNTIYF. The rearrangement uses TRBV15 and TRBJ1-3; no definite D call. The CDR3 has 17 residues. CDR1 LNHNV and CDR2 YYDKDF come from the germline V gene (reference sequence). With 0 bases removed from V and 2 bases from J, the gap between germline ends came to 14 bases.

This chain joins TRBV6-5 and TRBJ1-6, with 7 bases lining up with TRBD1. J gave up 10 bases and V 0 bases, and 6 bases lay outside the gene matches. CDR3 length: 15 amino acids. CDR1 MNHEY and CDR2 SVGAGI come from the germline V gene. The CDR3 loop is CASSYSPTTGSPLHF. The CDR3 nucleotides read TGTGCCAGCAGTTACTCACCCACGACAGGGTCACCCCTCCACTTT.

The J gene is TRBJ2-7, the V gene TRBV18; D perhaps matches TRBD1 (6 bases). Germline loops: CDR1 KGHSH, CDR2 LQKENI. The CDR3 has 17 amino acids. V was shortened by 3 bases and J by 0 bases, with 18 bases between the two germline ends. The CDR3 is CASSPPFWDTDSYEQYF. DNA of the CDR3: TGTGCCAGCTCACCTCCCTTTTGGGACACCGACTCCTACGAGCAGTACTTC.